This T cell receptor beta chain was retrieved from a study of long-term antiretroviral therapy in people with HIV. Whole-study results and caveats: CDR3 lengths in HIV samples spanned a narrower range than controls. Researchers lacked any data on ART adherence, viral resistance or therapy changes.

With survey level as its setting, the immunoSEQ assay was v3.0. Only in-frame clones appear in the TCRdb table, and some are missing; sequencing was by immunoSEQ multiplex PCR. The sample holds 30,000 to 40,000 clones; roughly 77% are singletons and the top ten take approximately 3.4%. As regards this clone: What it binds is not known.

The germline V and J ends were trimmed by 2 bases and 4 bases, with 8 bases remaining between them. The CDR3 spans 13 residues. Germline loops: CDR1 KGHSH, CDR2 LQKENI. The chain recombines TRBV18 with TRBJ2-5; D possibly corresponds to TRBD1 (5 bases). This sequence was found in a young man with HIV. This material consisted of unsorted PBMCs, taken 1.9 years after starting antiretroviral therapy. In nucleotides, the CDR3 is TGTGCCAGCTCACCAGTAGGGGTAGAGACCCAGTACTTC. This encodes CASSPVGVETQYF. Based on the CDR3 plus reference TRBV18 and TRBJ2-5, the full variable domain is NAGVMQNPRHLVRRRGQEARLRCSPMKGHSHVYWYRQLPEEGLKFMVYLQKENIIDESGMPKERFSAEFPKEGPSILRIQQVVRGDSAAYFCASSPVGVETQYFGPGTRLLVL.